This T cell receptor beta chain was identified during a study of vaccination and CD4 T cells after COVID-19. Study in general: Diagnosis preceded the drawing of post-COVID samples by a median approximately 110 days (range 35 to 161). Overlapping spike peptides served as the stimulus for the cells. These peptides came from SARS-CoV-2 and from the common cold coronaviruses HCoV-NL63, HCoV-OC43 and HCoV-229E.

A note on this clonotype: What it binds is unknown.

Study-wide findings and caveats: For convalescent patients, 304 of the 307 vaccine-specific clones analyzed were classified as spike mono-reactive.

V dropped 5 bases and J dropped 0 bases, with 5 bases sitting between them. Germline V CDR1 and CDR2: DFQATT, SNEGSKA (reference sequence). The CDR3 consists of 12 residues. Treatment here: roughly 11-day PBMC culture with coronavirus spike peptide pools or control peptides (ViraFEST assay). Samples of CD4+ T cells were obtained from the unexposed donor before the COVID-19 pandemic (2011-2018). These CD4+ T cells came from approximately 10-day cultures by negative selection. Sequencing of the DNA from cultured CD4+ T cells was carried out with the Oncomine TCR Beta short-read assay. MiXCR, applied by TCRdb to the PCR reads, yields one record per CDR3 protein. This table holds about 6,600 distinct CDR3 sequences, roughly 51% found once.

The sequencing sample was made of CD4+ T cells from blood, cultured in vitro. The receptor comes from a human donor in good health. The rearrangement links TRBV20-1 to TRBJ1-5; no reliable D call. The CDR3 sequence is CSARLSNQPQHF. CDR3 in DNA: TGCAGTGCTCGCCTTAGCAATCAGCCCCAGCATTTT.